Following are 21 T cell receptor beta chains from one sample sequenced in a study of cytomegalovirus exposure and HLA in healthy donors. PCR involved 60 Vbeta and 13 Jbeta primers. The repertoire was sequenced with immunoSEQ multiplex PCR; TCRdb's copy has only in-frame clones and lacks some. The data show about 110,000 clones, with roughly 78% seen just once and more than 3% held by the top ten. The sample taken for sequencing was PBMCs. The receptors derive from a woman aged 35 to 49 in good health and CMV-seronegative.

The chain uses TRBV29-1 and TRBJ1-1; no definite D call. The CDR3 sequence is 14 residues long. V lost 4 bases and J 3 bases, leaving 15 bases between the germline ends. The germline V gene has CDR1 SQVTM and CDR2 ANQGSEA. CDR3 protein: CSVGRLRGYTEAFF. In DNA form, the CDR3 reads TGCAGCGTTGGTAGGCTGCGGGGTTACACTGAAGCTTTCTTT. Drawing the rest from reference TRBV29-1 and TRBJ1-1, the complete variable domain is SAVISQKPSRDICQRGTSLTIQCQVDSQVTMMFWYRQQPGQSLTLIATANQGSEATYESGFVIDKFPISRPNLTFSTLTVSNMSPEDSSIYLCSVGRLRGYTEAFFGQGTRLTVV.

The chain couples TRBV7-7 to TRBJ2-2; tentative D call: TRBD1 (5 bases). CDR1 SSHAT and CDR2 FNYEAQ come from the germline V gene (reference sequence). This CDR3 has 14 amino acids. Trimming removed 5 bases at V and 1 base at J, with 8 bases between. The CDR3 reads CASSPTVNTGELFF. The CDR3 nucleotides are TGTGCCAGCAGCCCGACAGTGAACACCGGGGAGCTGTTTTTT.

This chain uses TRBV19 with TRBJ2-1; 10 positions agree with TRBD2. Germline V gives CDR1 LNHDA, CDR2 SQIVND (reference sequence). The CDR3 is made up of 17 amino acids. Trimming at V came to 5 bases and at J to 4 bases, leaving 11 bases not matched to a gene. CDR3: CASSPRGSGGLYNEQFF. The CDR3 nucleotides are TGTGCCAGTAGTCCCCGCGGTAGCGGGGGGCTGTACAATGAGCAGTTCTTC.

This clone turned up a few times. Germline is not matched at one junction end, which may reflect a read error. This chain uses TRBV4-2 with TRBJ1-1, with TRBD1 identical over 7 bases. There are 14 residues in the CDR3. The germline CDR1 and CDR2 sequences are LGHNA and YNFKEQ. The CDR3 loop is CASRQAGGGTEAFF. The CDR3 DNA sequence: TGTGCCAGCAGGCAAGCAGGGGGTGGAACTGAAGCTTTCTTT.

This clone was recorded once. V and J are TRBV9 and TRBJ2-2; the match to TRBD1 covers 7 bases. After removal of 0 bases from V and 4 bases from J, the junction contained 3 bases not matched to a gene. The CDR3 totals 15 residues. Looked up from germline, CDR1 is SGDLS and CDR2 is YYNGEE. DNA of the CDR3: TGTGCCAGCAGCGTAGGAGGGGGCGGCACCGGGGAGCTGTTTTTT. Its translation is CASSVGGGGTGELFF.

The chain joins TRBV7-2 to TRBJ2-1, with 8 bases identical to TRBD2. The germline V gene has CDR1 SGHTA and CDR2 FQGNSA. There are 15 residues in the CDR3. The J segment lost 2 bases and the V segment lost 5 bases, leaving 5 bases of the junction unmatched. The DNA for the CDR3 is TGTGCCAGCAGCCGGACTAGCTTGACCTACAATGAGCAGTTCTTC. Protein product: CASSRTSLTYNEQFF.

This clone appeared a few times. CDR3 region: CASSHTSGRAEDEQYF. CDR3 coding DNA: TGCGCCAGCAGCCATACTAGCGGGAGGGCCGAAGACGAGCAGTACTTC. J is TRBJ2-7 and V is TRBV5-1; 13 bases fit TRBD2. The CDR3 length is 16 residues. V lost 4 bases to trimming and J lost 5 bases; unmatched junction nucleotides: 9. Germline V CDR1 and CDR2: SGHRS, YFSETQ.

As DNA, the CDR3 is TGTGCCAGCAGTTTAACGACTAGCGGGAGTTGGACCGGGGAGCTGTTTTTT. Translated: CASSLTTSGSWTGELFF. The chain uses TRBV27 and TRBJ2-2; 12 bases match TRBD2. The CDR3 loop spans 17 amino acids. V trimming: 2 bases; J trimming: 5 bases; junction bases outside the gene matches: 6. The germline V gene encodes CDR1 MNHEY and CDR2 SMNVEV (reference sequence).

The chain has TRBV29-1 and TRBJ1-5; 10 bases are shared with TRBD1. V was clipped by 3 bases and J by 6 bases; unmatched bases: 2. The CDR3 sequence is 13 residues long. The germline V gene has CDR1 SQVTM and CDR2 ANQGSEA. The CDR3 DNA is TGCAGCGTTGACCGACAGGGGGCTCAGCCCCAGCATTTT. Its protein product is CSVDRQGAQPQHF.

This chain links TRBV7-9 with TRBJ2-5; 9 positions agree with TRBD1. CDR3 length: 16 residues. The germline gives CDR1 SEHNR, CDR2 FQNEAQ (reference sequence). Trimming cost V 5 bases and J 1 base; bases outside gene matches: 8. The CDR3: CASSTSSTGGQETQYF. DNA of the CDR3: TGTGCCAGCAGCACTAGCTCGACAGGGGGCCAAGAGACCCAGTACTTC.

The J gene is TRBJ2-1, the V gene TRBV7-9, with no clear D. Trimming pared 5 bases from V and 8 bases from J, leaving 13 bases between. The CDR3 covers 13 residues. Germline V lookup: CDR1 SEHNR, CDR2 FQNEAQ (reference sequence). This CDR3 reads CASSISTVDEQFF. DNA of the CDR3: TGTGCCAGCAGCATTAGCACGGTCGATGAGCAGTTCTTC. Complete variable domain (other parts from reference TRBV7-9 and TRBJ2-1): DTGVSQNPRHKITKRGQNVTFRCDPISEHNRLYWYRQTLGQGPEFLTYFQNEAQLEKSRLLSDRFSAERPKGSFSTLEIQRTEQGDSAMYLCASSISTVDEQFFGPGTRLTVL.

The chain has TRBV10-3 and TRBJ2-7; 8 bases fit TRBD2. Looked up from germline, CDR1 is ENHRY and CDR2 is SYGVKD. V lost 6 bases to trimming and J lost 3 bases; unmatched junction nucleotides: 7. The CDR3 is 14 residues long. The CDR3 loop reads CAIRKLAGSYEQYF. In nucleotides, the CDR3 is TGTGCCATCAGGAAATTAGCGGGGAGCTACGAGCAGTACTTC.

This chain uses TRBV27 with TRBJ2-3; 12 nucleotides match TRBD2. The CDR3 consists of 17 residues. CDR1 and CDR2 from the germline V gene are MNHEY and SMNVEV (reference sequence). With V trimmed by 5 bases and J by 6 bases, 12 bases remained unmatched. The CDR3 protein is CASSHRTSGTSSDTQYF. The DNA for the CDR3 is TGTGCCAGCAGTCACCGGACTAGCGGGACTTCGTCGGATACGCAGTATTTT.

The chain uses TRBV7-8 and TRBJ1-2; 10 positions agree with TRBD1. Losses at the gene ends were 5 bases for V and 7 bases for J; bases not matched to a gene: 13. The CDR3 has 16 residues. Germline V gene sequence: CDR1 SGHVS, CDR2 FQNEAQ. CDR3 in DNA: TGTGCCAGCAGCCCCGCCTGGGACAGGGGTTCTCGTGGCTACACCTTC. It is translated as CASSPAWDRGSRGYTF.

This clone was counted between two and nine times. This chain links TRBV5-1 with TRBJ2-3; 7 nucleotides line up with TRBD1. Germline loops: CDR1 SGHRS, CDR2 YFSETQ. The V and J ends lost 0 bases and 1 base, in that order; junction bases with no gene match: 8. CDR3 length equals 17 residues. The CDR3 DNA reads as TGCGCCAGCAGCTTGGTTAGAGGGGGCGCCGGCACAGATACGCAGTATTTT. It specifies CASSLVRGGAGTDTQYF.

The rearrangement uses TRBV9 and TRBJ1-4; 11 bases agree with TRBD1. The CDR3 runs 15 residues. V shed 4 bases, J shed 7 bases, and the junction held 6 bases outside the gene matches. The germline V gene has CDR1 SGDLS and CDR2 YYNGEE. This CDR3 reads CASSFRTGGSEKLFF. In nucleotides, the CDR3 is TGTGCCAGCAGCTTCAGGACAGGGGGCAGTGAAAAACTGTTTTTT.

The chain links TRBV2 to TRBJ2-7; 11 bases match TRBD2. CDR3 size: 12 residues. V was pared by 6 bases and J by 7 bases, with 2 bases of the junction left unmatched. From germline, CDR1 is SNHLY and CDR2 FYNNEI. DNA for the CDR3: TGTGCCAGCAGGCTAGCGGGGGGTGAGCAGTACTTC. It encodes CASRLAGGEQYF.

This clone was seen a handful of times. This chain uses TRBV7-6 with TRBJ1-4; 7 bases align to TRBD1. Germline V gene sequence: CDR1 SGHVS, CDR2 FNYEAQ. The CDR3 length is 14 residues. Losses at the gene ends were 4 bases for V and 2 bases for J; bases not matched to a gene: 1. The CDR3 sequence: CASSSTGTNEKLFF. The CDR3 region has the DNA TGTGCCAGCAGCTCGACAGGGACTAATGAAAAACTGTTTTTT. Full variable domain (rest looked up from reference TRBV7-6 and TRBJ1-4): GAGVSQSPRYKVTKRGQDVALRCDPISGHVSLYWYRQALGQGPEFLTYFNYEAQQDKSGLPNDRFSAERPEGSISTLTIQRTEQRDSAMYRCASSSTGTNEKLFFGSGTQLSVL.

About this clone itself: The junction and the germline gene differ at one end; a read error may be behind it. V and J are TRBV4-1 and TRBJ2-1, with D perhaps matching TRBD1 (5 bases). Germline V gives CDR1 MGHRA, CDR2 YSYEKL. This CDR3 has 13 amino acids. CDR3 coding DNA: TGCGCCAGCAGCCTACCTACGGACAACGAGCAGTTCTTC. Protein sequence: CASSLPTDNEQFF.

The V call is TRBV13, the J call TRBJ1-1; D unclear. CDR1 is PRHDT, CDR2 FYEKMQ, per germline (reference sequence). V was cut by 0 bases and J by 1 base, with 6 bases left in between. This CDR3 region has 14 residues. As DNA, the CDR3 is TGTGCCAGCAGCTTAGGACACAAGAACACTGAAGCTTTCTTT. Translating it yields CASSLGHKNTEAFF.

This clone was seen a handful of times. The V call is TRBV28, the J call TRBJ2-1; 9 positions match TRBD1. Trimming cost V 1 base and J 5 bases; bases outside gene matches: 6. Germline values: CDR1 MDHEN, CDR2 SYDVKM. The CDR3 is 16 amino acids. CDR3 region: CASSLFTGTGNNEQFF. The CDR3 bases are TGTGCCAGCAGTTTATTTACCGGGACAGGGAACAATGAGCAGTTCTTC.